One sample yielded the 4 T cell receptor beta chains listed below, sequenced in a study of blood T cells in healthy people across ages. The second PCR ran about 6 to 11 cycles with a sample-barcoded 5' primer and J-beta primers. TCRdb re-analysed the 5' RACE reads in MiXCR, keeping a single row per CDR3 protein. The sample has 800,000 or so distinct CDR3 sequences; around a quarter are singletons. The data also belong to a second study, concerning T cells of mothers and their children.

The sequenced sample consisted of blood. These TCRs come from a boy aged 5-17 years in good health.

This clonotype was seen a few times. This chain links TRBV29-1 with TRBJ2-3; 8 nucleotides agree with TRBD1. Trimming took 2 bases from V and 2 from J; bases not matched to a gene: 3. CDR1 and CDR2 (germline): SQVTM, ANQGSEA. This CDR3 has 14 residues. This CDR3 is CSVEWDRITDTQYF. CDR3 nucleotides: TGCAGCGTTGAATGGGACAGGATCACAGATACGCAGTATTTT.

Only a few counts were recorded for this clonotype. The DNA of the CDR3 is TGTGCCAGCAGTTATATCGGGACTGGAGCCTACGAGCAGTACTTC. Translation gives CASSYIGTGAYEQYF. The chain has TRBV6-2 or TRBV6-3 and TRBJ2-7; tentative D call: TRBD2 (6 bases). The V gene lost 3 bases and the J gene lost 2 bases, with 14 bases spanning the gap. Germline CDR1 and CDR2: MNHEY and SVGEGT. The CDR3 runs to 15 residues.

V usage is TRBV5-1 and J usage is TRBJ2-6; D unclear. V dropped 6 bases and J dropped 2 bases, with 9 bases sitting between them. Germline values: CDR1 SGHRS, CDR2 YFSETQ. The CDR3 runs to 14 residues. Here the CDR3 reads CASNSGPGANVLTF. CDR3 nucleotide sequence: TGCGCCAGCAATTCCGGGCCTGGGGCCAACGTCCTGACTTTC.

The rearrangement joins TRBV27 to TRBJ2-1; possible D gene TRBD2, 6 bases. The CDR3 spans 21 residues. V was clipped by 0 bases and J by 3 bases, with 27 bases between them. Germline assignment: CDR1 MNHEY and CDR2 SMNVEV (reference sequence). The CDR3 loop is CASSLSAASRRAGSSYNEQFF. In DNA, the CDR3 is TGTGCCAGCAGTTTATCGGCGGCTAGCAGGAGGGCCGGGTCGAGCTACAATGAGCAGTTCTTC.